This is a list of T cell receptor beta chains from one sample in a study of CD8+CD57+ T cells in acquired aplastic anemia. Using its own MiXCR run on the reads, TCRdb lists one record per CDR3 protein. The sample includes 260,000 or so distinct CDR3 sequences, about 80% of them seen just once. Material for sequencing was sorted CD4+, CD8+, or CD8+CD57+ T cells (not recorded which) from PBMCs. These receptors all come from a human donor with aplastic anemia. Both conserved end residues are part of each CDR3. D genes are given only for firm matches. Rows give clone size only sometimes, using once, few, many, or a class for an expanded clone.

clone_size j_call d_call v_call cdr3_nt cdr3_aa
NA TRBJ2-7 TRBD1 TRBV6-5 TGTGCCAGCAGCTACGGCAGGGGGCAAACCCGCGAGCAGTACTTC CASSYGRGQTREQYF
NA TRBJ1-6 TRBD1 TRBV19 TGTGCCAGTTCCAAAGACAGGGACGGGAATTCACCCCTCCACTTT CASSKDRDGNSPLHF
NA TRBJ2-3 TRBD2 TRBV2 TGTGCCAGCAGTTGGGCGGGAGGACCTAATACGAAGTATTTT CASSWAGGPNTKYF
NA TRBJ2-3 NA TRBV11-2 TGTGCCAGCAGCTTAGCTGGGGGAATCGAGGATACGCAGTATTTT CASSLAGGIEDTQYF
NA TRBJ2-3 NA TRBV7-8 TGTGCCAGCAGCTTAGTAGGGGGAGATGCTGATACGCAGTATTTT CASSLVGGDADTQYF
NA TRBJ1-1 TRBD1 TRBV13 TGTGCCAGCAGCCATTCGGGGGAACAGGGGGAAGCTTTCTTT CASSHSGEQGEAFF
NA TRBJ1-2 NA TRBV20-1 TGCAGTGCCTCAGGGGACCACGAGCAGTACTACACCTTC CSASGDHEQYYTF
few TRBJ2-3 NA TRBV4-3 TGCGCCAGCAGCCAAGATGGGACAGATACGCAGTATTTT CASSQDGTDTQYF
NA TRBJ2-1 NA TRBV2 TGTGCCAGCAGGGGCGATAGCGGAGCCAACAATGAGCAGTTCTTC CASRGDSGANNEQFF
NA TRBJ1-1 NA TRBV2 TGTGCCAGCAGGACGGACGGCGGGACTACTGAAGCTTTCTTT CASRTDGGTTEAFF
many TRBJ2-3 NA TRBV5-5 TGTGCCAGCAGCTTGGAACAACGGGGGGCCTCAAATACGCAGTATTTT CASSLEQRGASNTQYF
NA TRBJ2-5 NA TRBV11-3 TGTGCCAGCAGCTTAGACCTGACATGGAACACTGAACAGTACTTC CASSLDLTWNTEQYF
NA TRBJ1-5 NA TRBV5-6 TGCGCCAGCAGCCAGAGGGGGGCTCAGCCCCAGCATTTT CASSQRGAQPQHF
NA TRBJ2-5 NA TRBV9 TGTGCCAGCGGAGGAGCTGGGAACATTCAGTACTTCCAGTACTTC CASGGAGNIQYFQYF
NA TRBJ2-7 NA TRBV2 TGTGCCAGCGGCCTCGGGGAGCAGTACTTC CASGLGEQYF
few TRBJ2-5 NA TRBV7-7 TGTGCCGTTCTTGGGGGGGCTAGGGAGACCCAGTACTTC CAVLGGARETQYF
NA TRBJ1-3 NA TRBV15 TGTGCCACCAGCCGAGCCCTAGGAAACACCATATATTTT CATSRALGNTIYF
few TRBJ1-2 NA TRBV10-3 TGTGCCATCAGTCGCAGGGAAAATGGCTACACCTTC CAISRRENGYTF
few TRBJ2-3 TRBD2 TRBV7-6 TGTGCCAGCACCCTAGCGGGAGTCCCCGATACGCAGTATTTT CASTLAGVPDTQYF
NA TRBJ2-2 NA TRBV7-3 TGTGCCAGCTCCATCCCGGGCCACGCCGCTGGGCACTGGTTTTTT CASSIPGHAAGHWFF
NA TRBJ2-3 NA TRBV7-2 TGTGCCAGCAGCTTCGACCGGGCGGATACGGGCTATTTC CASSFDRADTGYF
once TRBJ2-3 NA TRBV27 TGTGCCAGCAGACAGGGAGGAGGTCCCGATACGCAGTATTTT CASRQGGGPDTQYF
NA TRBJ2-7 NA TRBV7-3 TGTGCCAGCAGCTTGGGCGTCGGGGAGTACTTC CASSLGVGEYF